This TCR beta chain comes out of a study of OX40 agonist ivuxolimab in advanced cancers. Study overall: People in dose escalation had one of these cancers: hepatocellular carcinoma, melanoma, renal cell or head and neck cancer.

CDR1 is MNHEY and CDR2 is SVGAGI in the germline V gene. The ends lost 9 bases at V and 4 bases at J; junction bases unmatched: 5. The CDR3 length is 14 residues. Clones were read by immunoSEQ multiplex PCR, and TCRdb kept only the in-frame ones, dropping some. The repertoire holds roughly 55,000 clones, approximately 80% seen once, with roughly 4.5% in the top ten. The chain joins TRBV6-5 to TRBJ2-5; 13 nucleotides align to TRBD2. This receptor was taken from an adult with an advanced solid tumor such as melanoma, head and neck, liver or kidney cancer. Source: CD4+ or CD8+ T cells sorted from blood, taken in a trial of the OX40 agonist ivuxolimab. CDR3 protein: CARRLAGGGETQYF. In DNA form, the CDR3 reads TGTGCCAGGAGACTAGCGGGAGGTGGAGAGACCCAGTACTTC.